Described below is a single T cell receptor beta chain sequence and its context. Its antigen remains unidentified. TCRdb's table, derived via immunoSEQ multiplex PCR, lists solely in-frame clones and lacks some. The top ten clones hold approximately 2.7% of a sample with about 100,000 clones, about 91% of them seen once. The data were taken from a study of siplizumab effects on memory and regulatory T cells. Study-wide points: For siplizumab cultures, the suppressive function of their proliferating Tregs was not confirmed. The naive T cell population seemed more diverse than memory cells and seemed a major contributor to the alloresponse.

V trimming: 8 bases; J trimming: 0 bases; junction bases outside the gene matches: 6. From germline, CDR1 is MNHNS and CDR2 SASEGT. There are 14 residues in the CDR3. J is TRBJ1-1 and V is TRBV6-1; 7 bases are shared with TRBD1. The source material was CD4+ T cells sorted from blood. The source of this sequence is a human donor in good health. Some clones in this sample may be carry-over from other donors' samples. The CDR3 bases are TGTGCCAGCGGTAGGGACAGAATGAACACTGAAGCTTTCTTT. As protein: CASGRDRMNTEAFF.